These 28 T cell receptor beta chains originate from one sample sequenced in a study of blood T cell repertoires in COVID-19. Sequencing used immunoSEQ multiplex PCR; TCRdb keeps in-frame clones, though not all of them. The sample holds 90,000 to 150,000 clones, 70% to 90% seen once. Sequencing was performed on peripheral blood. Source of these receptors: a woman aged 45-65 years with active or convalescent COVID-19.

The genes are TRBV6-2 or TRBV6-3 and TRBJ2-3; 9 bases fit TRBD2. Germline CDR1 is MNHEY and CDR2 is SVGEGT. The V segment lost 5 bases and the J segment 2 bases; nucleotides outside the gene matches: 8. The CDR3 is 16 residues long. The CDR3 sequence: CASSHIAGDNTDTQYF. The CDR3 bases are TGTGCCAGCAGTCACATAGCGGGAGACAACACAGATACGCAGTATTTT.

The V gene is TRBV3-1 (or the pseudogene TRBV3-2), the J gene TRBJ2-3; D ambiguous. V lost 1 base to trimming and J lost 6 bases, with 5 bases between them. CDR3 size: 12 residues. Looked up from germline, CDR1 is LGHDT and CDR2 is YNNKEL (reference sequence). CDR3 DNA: TGTGCCAGCAGCCAAGTTTCGGATACGCAGTATTTT. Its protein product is CASSQVSDTQYF.

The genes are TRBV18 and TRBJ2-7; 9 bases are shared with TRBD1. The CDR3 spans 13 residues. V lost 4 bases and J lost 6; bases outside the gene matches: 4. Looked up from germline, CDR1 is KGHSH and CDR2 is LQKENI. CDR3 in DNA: TGTGCCAGCTCACGCGACAGGGGGACCGAGCAGTACTTC. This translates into CASSRDRGTEQYF. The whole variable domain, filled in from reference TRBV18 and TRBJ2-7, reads NAGVMQNPRHLVRRRGQEARLRCSPMKGHSHVYWYRQLPEEGLKFMVYLQKENIIDESGMPKERFSAEFPKEGPSILRIQQVVRGDSAAYFCASSRDRGTEQYFGPGTRLTVT.

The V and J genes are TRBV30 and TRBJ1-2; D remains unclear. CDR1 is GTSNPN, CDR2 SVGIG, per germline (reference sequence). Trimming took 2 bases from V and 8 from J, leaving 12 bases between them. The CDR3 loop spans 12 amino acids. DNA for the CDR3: TGTGCCTGGAGTATACAGACGGGGGGCTACACCTTC. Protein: CAWSIQTGGYTF.

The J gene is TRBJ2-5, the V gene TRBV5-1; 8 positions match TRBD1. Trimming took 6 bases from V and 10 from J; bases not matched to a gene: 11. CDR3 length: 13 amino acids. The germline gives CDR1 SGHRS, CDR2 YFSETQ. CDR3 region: CASTISGQGIQYF. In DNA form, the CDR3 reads TGCGCCAGCACCATAAGCGGACAGGGCATCCAGTACTTC.

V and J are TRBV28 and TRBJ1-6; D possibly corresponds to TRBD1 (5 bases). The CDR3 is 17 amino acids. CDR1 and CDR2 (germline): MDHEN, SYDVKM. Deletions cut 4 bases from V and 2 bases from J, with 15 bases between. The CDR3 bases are TGTGCCAGCAGTTCCCCCCCGGGGGGAGCCTATAATTCACCCCTCCACTTT. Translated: CASSSPPGGAYNSPLHF.

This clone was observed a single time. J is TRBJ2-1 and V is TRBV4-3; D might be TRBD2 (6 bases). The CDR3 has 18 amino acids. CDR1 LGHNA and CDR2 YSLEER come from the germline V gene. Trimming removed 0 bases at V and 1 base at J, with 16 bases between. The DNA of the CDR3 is TGCGCCAGCAGCCAAGAATGGTCCGGGAGAGGGTCCTACAATGAGCAGTTCTTC. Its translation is CASSQEWSGRGSYNEQFF.

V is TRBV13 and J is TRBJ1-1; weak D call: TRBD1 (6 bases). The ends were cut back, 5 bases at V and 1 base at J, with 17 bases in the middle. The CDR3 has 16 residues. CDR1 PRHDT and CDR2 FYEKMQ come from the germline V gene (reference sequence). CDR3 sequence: CASSLLSGHTNTEAFF. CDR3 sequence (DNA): TGTGCCAGCAGCCTTTTGTCGGGACACACGAACACTGAAGCTTTCTTT. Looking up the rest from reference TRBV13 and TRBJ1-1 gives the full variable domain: AAGVIQSPRHLIKEKRETATLKCYPIPRHDTVYWYQQGPGQDPQFLISFYEKMQSDKGSIPDRFSAQQFSDYHSELNMSSLELGDSALYFCASSLLSGHTNTEAFFGQGTRLTVV.

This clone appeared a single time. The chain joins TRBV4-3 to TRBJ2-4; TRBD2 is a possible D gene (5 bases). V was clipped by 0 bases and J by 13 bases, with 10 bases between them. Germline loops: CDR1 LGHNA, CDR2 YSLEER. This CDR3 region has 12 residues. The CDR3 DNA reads TGCGCCAGCAGCCAAGATAGGAGGCGACAGTACTTC. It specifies CASSQDRRRQYF.

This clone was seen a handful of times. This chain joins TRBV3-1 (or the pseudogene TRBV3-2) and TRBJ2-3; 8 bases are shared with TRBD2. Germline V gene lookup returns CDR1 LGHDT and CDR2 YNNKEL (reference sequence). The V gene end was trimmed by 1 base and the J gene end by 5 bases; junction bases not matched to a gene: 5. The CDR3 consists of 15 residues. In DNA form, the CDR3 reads TGTGCCAGCAGCCAAGCGGGAGGGATCGGAGATACGCAGTATTTT. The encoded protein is CASSQAGGIGDTQYF.

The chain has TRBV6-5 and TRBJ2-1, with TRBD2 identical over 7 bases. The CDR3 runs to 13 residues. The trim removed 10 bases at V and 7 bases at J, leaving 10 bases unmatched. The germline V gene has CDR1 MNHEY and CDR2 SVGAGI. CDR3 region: CATAGEIVNEQFF. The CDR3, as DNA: TGTGCCACCGCGGGAGAGATAGTGAATGAGCAGTTCTTC.

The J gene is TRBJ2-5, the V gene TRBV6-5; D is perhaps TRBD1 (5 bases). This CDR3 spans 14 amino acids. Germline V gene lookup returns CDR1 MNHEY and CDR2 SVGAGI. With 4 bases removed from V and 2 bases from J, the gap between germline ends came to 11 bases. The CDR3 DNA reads TGTGCCAGCAGTTCTTCAGGGTTTCAAGAGACCCAGTACTTC. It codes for CASSSSGFQETQYF.

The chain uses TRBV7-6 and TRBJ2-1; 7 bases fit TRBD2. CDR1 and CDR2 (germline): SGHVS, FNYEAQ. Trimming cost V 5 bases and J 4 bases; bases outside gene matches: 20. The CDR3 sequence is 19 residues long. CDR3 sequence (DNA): TGTGCCAGCAGCGCCTTTCCCCGACTGGCGGGAGTTCCATACAATGAGCAGTTCTTC. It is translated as CASSAFPRLAGVPYNEQFF. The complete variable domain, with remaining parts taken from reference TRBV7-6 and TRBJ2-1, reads GAGVSQSPRYKVTKRGQDVALRCDPISGHVSLYWYRQALGQGPEFLTYFNYEAQQDKSGLPNDRFSAERPEGSISTLTIQRTEQRDSAMYRCASSAFPRLAGVPYNEQFFGPGTRLTVL.

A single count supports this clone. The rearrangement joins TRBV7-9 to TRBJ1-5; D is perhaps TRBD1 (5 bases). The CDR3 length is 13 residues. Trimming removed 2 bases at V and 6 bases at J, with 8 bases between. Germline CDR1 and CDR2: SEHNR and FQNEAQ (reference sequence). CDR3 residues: CASSLLGGQPQHF. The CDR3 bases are TGTGCCAGCAGCTTACTGGGGGGTCAGCCCCAGCATTTT.

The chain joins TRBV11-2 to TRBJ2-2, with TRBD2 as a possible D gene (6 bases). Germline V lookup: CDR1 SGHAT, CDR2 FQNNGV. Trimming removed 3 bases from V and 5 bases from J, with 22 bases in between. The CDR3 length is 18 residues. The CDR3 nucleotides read TGTGCCAGCAGCTTCCTACTAGCTTTGGTGGCGGGTACCGGGGAGCTGTTTTTT. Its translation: CASSFLLALVAGTGELFF. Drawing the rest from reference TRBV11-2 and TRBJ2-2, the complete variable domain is EAGVAQSPRYKIIEKRQSVAFWCNPISGHATLYWYQQILGQGPKLLIQFQNNGVVDDSQLPKDRFSAERLKGVDSTLKIQPAKLEDSAVYLCASSFLLALVAGTGELFFGEGSRLTVL.

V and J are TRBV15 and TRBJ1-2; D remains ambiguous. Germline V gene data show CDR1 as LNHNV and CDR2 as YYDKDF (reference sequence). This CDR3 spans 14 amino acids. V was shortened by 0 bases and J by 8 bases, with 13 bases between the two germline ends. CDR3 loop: CATSRDRVGGGYTF. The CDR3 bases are TGTGCCACCAGCAGAGATCGTGTAGGAGGGGGCTACACCTTC.

The CDR3 coding sequence is TGTGCCAGCTCACCGACCAGGGGGAATGAAAAACTGTTTTTT. This codes for CASSPTRGNEKLFF. The chain joins TRBV18 to TRBJ1-4; TRBD1 aligns across 7 bases. The CDR3 runs to 14 residues. The J segment lost 5 bases and the V segment lost 3 bases, leaving 3 bases of the junction unmatched. Germline CDR1 and CDR2: KGHSH and LQKENI.

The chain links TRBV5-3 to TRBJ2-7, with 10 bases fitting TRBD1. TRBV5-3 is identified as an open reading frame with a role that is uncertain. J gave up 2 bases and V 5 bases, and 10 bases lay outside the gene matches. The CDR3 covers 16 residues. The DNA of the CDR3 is TGTGCCAGAAGAAGAGTTCGGGACAGGGGTCCCTACGAGCAGTACTTC. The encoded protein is CARRRVRDRGPYEQYF.

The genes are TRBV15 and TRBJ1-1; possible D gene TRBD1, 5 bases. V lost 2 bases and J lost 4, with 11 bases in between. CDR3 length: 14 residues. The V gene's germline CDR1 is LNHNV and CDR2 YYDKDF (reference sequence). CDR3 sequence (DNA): TGTGCCACCAGCAGATCCGGGGGGGGCACTGAAGCTTTCTTT. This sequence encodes CATSRSGGGTEAFF.

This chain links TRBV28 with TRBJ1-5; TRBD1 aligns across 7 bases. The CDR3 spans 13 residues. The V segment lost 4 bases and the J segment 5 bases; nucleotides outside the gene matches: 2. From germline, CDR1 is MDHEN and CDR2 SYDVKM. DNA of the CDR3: TGTGCCAGCAGTTACAGGGGTTATCAGCCCCAGCATTTT. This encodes CASSYRGYQPQHF.

The CDR3 DNA follows: TGCGCCAGCACCTCGCCGGGATTGGGGACCCAGTACTTC. Its protein product is CASTSPGLGTQYF. The genes are TRBV5-1 and TRBJ2-5; a weak D match, TRBD2 (5 bases). V was pared by 6 bases and J by 7 bases, with 16 bases between. CDR3 length equals 13 residues. In germline, CDR1 is SGHRS, CDR2 YFSETQ. The full variable domain, completed using reference TRBV5-1 and TRBJ2-5, is KAGVTQTPRYLIKTRGQQVTLSCSPISGHRSVSWYQQTPGQGLQFLFEYFSETQRNKGNFPGRFSGRQFSNSRSEMNVSTLELGDSALYLCASTSPGLGTQYFGPGTRLLVL.

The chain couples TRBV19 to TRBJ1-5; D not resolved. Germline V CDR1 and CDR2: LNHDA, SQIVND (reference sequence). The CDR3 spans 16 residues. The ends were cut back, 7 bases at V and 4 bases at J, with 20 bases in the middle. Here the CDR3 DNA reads TGTGCCAGTAAGAGAGGGTGGCAGTTCGAAAATCAGCCCCAGCATTTT. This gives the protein CASKRGWQFENQPQHF.

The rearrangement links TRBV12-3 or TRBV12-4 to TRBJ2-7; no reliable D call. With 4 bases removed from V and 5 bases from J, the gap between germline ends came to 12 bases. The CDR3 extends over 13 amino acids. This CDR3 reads CASSSPPFNEQYF. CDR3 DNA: TGTGCCAGCAGTTCCCCCCCGTTTAACGAGCAGTACTTC.

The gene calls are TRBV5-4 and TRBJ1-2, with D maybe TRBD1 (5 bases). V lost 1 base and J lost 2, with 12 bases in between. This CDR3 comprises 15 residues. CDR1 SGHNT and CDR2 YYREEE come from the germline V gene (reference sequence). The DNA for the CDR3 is TGTGCCAGCAGCTTGCGAGACAGTTCGAACTATGGCTACACCTTC. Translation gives CASSLRDSSNYGYTF.

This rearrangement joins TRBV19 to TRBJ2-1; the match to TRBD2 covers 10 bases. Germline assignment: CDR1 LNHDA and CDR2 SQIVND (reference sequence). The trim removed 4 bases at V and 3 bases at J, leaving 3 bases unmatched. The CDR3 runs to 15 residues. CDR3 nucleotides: TGTGCCAGTAGTAACCTAGCGGGAGACTACAATGAGCAGTTCTTC. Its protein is CASSNLAGDYNEQFF.

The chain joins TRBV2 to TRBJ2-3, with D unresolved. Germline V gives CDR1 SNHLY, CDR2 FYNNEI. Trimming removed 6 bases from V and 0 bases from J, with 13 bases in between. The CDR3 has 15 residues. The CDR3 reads CASSTSPFSTDTQYF. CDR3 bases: TGTGCCAGCAGCACGAGTCCGTTTAGCACAGATACGCAGTATTTT.

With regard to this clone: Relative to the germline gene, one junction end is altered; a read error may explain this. This CDR3 is CASSITGLAEEFF. CDR3 nucleotide sequence: TGTGCCAGTAGTATTACGGGACTAGCTGAGGAGTTCTTC. The chain carries TRBV19 and TRBJ2-1; 9 bases map to TRBD2. Per the germline V gene, CDR1 is LNHDA and CDR2 is SQIVND (reference sequence). This CDR3 has 13 amino acids.

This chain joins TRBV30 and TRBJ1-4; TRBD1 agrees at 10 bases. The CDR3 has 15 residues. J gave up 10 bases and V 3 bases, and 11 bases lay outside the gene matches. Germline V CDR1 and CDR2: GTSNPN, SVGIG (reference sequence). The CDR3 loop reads CAWSLGGTGDLKLFF. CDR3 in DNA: TGTGCCTGGAGCTTGGGTGGGACAGGGGATTTAAAACTGTTTTTT. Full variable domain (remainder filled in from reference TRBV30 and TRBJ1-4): SQTIHQWPATLVQPVGSPLSLECTVEGTSNPNLYWYRQAAGRGLQLLFYSVGIGQISSEVPQNLSASRPQDRQFILSSKKLLLSDSGFYLCAWSLGGTGDLKLFFGSGTQLSVL.